Below, one T cell receptor (beta chain) is given with its context. Original data processing: Reference gene primer amplification gave nucleated cell count estimates. Clones were read by immunoSEQ multiplex PCR, and TCRdb kept only the in-frame ones, dropping some. V and J calls and clone size are as listed in that table; D and trimming were resolved from the DNA. The table shows 150,000 to 200,000 clones, with more than 80% occurring only once. CDR1 is MNHEY, CDR2 SMNVEV, per germline (reference sequence). Trimming pared 3 bases from V and 8 bases from J, leaving 11 bases between. The CDR3 is made up of 13 amino acids. This sample was included in a study of blood T cell repertoires in COVID-19. The overall study: Sites in the United States, Italy and Spain provided acute and convalescent COVID-19 samples. Nucleic acid was either cDNA or gDNA, and it came from T cells, B-cell-depleted T cells, or PBMCs.

The sample comprised peripheral blood. This chain connects TRBV27 to TRBJ2-1; weak D call: TRBD2 (6 bases). The clonotype comes from a man in his fifties or sixties with acute or convalescent COVID-19. As DNA, the CDR3 is TGTGCCAGCAGTTTTCGGGGGAGAGATGAGCAGTTCTTC. This codes for CASSFRGRDEQFF.